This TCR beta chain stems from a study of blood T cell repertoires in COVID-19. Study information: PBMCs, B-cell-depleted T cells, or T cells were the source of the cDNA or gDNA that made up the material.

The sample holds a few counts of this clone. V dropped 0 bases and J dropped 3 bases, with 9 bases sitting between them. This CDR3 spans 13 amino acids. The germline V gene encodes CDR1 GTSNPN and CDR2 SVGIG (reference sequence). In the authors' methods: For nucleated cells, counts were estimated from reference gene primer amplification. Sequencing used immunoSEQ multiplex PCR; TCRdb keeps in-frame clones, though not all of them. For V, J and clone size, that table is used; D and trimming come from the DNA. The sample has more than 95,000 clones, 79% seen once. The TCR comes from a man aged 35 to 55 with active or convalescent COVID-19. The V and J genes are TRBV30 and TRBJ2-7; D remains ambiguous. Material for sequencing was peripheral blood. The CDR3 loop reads CAWSVVRFYEQYF. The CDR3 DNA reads TGTGCCTGGAGTGTGGTCAGATTCTACGAGCAGTACTTC. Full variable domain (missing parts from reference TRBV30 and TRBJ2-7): SQTIHQWPATLVQPVGSPLSLECTVEGTSNPNLYWYRQAAGRGLQLLFYSVGIGQISSEVPQNLSASRPQDRQFILSSKKLLLSDSGFYLCAWSVVRFYEQYFGPGTRLTVT.